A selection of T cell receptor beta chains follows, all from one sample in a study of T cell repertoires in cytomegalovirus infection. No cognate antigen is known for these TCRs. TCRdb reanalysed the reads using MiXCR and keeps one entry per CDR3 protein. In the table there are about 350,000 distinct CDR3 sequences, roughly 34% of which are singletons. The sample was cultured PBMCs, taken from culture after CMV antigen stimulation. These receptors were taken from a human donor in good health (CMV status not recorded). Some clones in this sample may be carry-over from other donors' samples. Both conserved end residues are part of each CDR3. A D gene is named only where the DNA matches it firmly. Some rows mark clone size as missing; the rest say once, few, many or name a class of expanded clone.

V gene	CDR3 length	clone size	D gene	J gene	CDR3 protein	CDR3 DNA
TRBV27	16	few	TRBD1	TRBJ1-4	CASSDGQGATNEKLFF	TGTGCCAGCAGTGACGGACAGGGAGCAACTAATGAAAAACTGTTTTTT
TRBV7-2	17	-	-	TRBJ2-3	CASSPPRGGKSTDTQYF	TGTGCCAGCAGCCCGCCCCGGGGCGGGAAGAGCACAGATACGCAGTATTTT
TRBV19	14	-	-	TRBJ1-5	CASRQGFGNQPQHF	TGTGCCAGTAGACAGGGTTTTGGCAATCAGCCCCAGCATTTT
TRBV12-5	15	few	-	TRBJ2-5	CASGQGSGAQETQYF	TGTGCTAGTGGCCAAGGCAGCGGAGCGCAAGAGACCCAGTACTTC
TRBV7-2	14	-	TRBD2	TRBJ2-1	CASIGGGRYNEQFF	TGTGCCAGCATAGGCGGCGGGAGATACAATGAGCAGTTCTTC
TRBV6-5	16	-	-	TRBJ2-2	CASSLPGRMNTGELFF	TGTGCCAGCAGTTTACCGGGACGGATGAACACCGGGGAGCTGTTTTTT
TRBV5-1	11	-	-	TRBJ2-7	CASSENYEQYF	TGCGCCAGCAGCGAAAACTACGAGCAGTACTTC
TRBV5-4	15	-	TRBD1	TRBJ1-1	CASSFGTGGHTEAFF	TGTGCCAGCAGCTTTGGGACAGGGGGACACACTGAAGCTTTCTTT
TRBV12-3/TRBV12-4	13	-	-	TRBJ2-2	CASSFWSGGELFF	TGTGCCAGCAGTTTCTGGAGCGGCGGGGAGCTGTTTTTT
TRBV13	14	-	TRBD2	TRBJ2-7	CASSRGRPTYEQYF	TGTGCCAGCAGCCGCGGGAGACCCACCTACGAGCAGTACTTC
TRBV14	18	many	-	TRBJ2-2	CASSLPDFSGPNTGELFF	TGTGCCAGCAGCCTTCCCGATTTTTCAGGGCCGAACACCGGGGAGCTGTTTTTT
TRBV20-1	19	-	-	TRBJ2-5	CGARGLTSVSFTYQETQYF	TGCGGTGCTAGAGGGCTTACTTCCGTCTCTTTCACGTACCAAGAGACCCAGTACTTC
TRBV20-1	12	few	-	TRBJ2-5	CSARLKVETQYF	TGCAGTGCGCGACTGAAGGTAGAGACCCAGTACTTC
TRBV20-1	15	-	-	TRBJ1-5	CSARDPRTVKQPQHF	TGCAGTGCTAGAGATCCGCGGACAGTTAAACAGCCCCAGCATTTT
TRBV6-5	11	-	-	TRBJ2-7	CASGRNYEQYF	TGTGCCAGCGGACGGAACTACGAGCAGTACTTC
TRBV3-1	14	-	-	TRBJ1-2	CASSLDSTSYGYTF	TGTGCCAGCAGCCTGGACAGCACCTCCTATGGCTACACCTTC
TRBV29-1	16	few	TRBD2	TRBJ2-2	CSVEDYSGRDTGELFF	TGCAGCGTTGAAGACTATAGCGGGAGGGACACCGGGGAGCTGTTTTTT
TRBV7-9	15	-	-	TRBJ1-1	CASSADSNGGTEAFF	TGTGCCAGCAGCGCCGACTCCAATGGAGGCACTGAAGCTTTCTTT
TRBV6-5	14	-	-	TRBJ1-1	CASRDNGLNTEAFF	TGTGCCAGCAGGGACAATGGGCTGAACACTGAAGCTTTCTTT
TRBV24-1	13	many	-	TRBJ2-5	CATSKGLQETQYF	TGTGCCACCAGTAAGGGACTCCAAGAGACCCAGTACTTC
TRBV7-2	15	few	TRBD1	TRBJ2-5	CASSFSVGGGETQYF	TGTGCCAGCAGCTTTTCGGTAGGGGGCGGAGAGACCCAGTACTTC
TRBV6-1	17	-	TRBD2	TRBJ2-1	CASRTSGGASGSRGQFF	TGTGCCAGCAGGACCTCGGGCGGGGCTAGCGGGAGTAGGGGGCAGTTCTTC
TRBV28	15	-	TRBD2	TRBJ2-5	CASRNPSGAQETQYF	TGTGCCAGCAGGAATCCTAGCGGAGCTCAAGAGACCCAGTACTTC